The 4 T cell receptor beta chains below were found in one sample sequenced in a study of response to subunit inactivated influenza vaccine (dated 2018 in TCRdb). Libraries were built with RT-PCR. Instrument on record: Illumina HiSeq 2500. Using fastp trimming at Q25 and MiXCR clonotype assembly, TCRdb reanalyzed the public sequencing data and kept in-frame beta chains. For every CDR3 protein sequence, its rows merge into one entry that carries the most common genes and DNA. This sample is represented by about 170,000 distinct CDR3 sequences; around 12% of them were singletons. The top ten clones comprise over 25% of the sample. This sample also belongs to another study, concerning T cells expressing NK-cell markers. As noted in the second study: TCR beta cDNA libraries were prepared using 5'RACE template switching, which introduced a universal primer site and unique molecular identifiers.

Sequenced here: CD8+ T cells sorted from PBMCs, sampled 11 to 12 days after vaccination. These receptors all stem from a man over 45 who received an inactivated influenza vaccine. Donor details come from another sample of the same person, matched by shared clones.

As DNA, the CDR3 is TGTGCCAGCAGCTTAGCAACCCACCCATCCTACGAGCAGTACTTC. Translated: CASSLATHPSYEQYF. The chain uses TRBV7-6 and TRBJ2-7; D remains ambiguous. The CDR3 extends over 15 amino acids. Between the trimmed V and J ends, which lost 0 bases and 1 base, there was a span of 10 bases. Germline V gene sequence: CDR1 SGHVS, CDR2 FNYEAQ.

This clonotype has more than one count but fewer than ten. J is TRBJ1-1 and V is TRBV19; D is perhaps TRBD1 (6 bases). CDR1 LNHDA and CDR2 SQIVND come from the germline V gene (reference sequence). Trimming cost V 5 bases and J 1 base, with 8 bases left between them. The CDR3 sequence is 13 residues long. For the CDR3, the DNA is TGTGCCAGTAGTTCACAGGGGAACACTGAAGCTTTCTTT. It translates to CASSSQGNTEAFF.

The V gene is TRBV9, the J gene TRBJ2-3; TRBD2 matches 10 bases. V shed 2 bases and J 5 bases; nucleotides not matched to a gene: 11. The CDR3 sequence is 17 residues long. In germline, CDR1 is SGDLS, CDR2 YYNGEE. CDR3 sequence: CASSVSGTSAWRDTQYF. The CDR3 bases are TGTGCCAGCAGCGTCTCCGGGACTAGCGCTTGGCGAGATACGCAGTATTTT.

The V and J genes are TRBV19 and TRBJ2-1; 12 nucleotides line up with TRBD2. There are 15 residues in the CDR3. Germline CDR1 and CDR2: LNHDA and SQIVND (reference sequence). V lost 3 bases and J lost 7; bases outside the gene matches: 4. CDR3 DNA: TGTGCCAGTAGTATGCTGACTAGCGGGAGAAATGAGCAGTTCTTC. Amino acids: CASSMLTSGRNEQFF.